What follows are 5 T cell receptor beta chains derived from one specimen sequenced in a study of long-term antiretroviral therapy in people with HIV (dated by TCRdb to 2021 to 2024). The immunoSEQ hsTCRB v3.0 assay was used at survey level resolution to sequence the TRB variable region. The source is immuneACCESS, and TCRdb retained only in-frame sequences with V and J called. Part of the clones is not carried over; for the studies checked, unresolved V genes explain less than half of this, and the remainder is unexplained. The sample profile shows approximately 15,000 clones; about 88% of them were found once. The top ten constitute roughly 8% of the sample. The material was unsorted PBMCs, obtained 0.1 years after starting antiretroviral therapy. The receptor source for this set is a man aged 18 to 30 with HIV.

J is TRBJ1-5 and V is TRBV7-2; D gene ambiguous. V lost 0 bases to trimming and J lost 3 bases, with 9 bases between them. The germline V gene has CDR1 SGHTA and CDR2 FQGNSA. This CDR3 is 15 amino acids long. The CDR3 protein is CASSLAVSHNQPQHF. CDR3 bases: TGTGCCAGCAGCTTAGCAGTGAGCCACAATCAGCCCCAGCATTTT.

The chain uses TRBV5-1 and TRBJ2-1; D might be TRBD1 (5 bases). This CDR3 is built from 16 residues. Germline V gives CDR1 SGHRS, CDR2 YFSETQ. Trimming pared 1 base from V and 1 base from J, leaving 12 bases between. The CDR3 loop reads CASSLSAGPSYNEQFF. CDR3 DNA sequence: TGCGCCAGCAGCTTGTCGGCAGGGCCATCCTACAATGAGCAGTTCTTC.

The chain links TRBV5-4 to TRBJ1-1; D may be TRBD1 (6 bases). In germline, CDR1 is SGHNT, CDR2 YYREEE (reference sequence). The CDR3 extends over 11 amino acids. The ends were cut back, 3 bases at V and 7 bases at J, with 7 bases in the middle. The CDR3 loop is CASSSQGEAFF. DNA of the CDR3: TGTGCCAGCAGCTCACAGGGTGAAGCTTTCTTT.

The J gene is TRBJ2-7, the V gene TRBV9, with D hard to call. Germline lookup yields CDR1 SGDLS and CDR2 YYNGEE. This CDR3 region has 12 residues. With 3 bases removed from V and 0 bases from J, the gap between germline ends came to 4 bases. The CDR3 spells CASSGSSYEQYF. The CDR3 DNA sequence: TGTGCCAGCAGCGGGAGCTCCTACGAGCAGTACTTC.

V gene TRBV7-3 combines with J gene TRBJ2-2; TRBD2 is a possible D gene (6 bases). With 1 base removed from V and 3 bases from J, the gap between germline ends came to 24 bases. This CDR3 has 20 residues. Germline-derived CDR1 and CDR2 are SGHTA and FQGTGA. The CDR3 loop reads CASSLIPARLERLDTGELFF. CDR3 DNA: TGTGCCAGCAGCTTAATCCCCGCTCGACTAGAACGATTGGACACCGGGGAGCTGTTTTTT.